This TCR beta chain was sequenced in a study of blood T cell repertoires in COVID-19. The CDR3 runs to 12 residues. The germline gives CDR1 SGHRS, CDR2 YFSETQ. V lost 4 bases, J lost 2 bases, and 6 bases lay in between. The assay was immunoSEQ multiplex PCR, and TCRdb's table has in-frame clones only and misses some. The table records under 150,000 clones, 88% of them present only once. The chain carries TRBV5-1 and TRBJ2-5; possible D gene TRBD2, 5 bases. The sample consisted of peripheral blood. The sequence was obtained from a man aged 50 to 59 with acute or convalescent COVID-19. The chain's CDR3 is CASSEGQETQYF. The CDR3 coding sequence is TGCGCCAGCAGCGAGGGACAAGAGACCCAGTACTTC.